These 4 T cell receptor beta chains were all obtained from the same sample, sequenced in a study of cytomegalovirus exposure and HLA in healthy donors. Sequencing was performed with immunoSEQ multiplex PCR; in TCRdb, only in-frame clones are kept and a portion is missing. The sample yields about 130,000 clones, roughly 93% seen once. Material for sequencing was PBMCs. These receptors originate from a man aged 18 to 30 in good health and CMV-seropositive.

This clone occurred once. The chain's CDR3 is CASSVTSGTETQYF. In DNA, the CDR3 is TGTGCCAGCAGCGTGACTAGCGGGACGGAGACCCAGTACTTC. This chain links TRBV9 with TRBJ2-5; 11 bases line up with TRBD2. Germline V lookup: CDR1 SGDLS, CDR2 YYNGEE. With V trimmed by 2 bases and J by 5 bases, 2 bases remained unmatched. The CDR3 loop spans 14 amino acids.

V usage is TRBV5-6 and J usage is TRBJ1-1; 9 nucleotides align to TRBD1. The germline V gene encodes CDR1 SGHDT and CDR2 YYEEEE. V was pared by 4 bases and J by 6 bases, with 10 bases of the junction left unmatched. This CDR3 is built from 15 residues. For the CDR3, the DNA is TGTGCCAGCAGCGTAGCCGGGACAGGGTCTTCTGAAGCTTTCTTT. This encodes CASSVAGTGSSEAFF. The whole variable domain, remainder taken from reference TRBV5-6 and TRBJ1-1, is DAGVTQSPTHLIKTRGQQVTLRCSPKSGHDTVSWYQQALGQGPQFIFQYYEEEERQRGNFPDRFSGHQFPNYSSELNVNALLLGDSALYLCASSVAGTGSSEAFFGQGTRLTVV.

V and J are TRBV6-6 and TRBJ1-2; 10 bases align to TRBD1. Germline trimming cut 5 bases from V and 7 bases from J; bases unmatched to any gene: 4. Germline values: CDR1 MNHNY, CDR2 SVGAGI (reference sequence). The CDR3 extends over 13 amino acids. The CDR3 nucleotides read TGTGCCAGCAGTAAGGGACAGGGGACTGGCTACACCTTC. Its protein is CASSKGQGTGYTF.

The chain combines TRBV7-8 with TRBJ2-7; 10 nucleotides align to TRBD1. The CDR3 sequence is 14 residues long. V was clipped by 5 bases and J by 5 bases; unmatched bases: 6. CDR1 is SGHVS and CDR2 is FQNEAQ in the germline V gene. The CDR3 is CASSQGTGVHEQYF. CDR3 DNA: TGTGCCAGCAGCCAAGGGACAGGGGTCCACGAGCAGTACTTC.